This T cell receptor beta chain was retrieved from a study of vaccination effects on CD4 cells after COVID-19. Sequenced by immunoSEQ multiplex PCR; TCRdb stores in-frame clones only, minus some. Found here are more than 25,000 clones, about 66% of them singletons; the top ten hold around 27%. With respect to this clone: Its antigen remains unknown.

In the ViraFEST assay, antigen-specific CD4+ clonotypes were identified by expansion after peptide-pool stimulation. Culturing for more than eight days preceded CD4+ T cell isolation. Germline V gene data show CDR1 as MNHEY and CDR2 as SVGAGI. Trimming took 3 bases from V and 5 from J; bases not matched to a gene: 9. CDR3 length equals 16 residues. The material sequenced was CD4+ T cells from PBMCs cultured with HCoV-229E spike peptides, taken before COVID-19 vaccination. This sequence joins TRBV6-5 and TRBJ2-7; 11 nucleotides agree with TRBD2. The source of this sequence is a human donor who received a COVID-19 vaccine. The CDR3 sequence is CASSYEYSSGRNEQYF. The DNA of the CDR3 is TGTGCCAGCAGTTATGAATATTCTAGCGGGAGGAACGAGCAGTACTTC.